This T cell receptor beta chain stems from a study of T cell repertoires in cytomegalovirus infection. Broader study findings: HLA-C-restricted CMV-specific TCR beta clonotypes were dominant in the ex vivo response. Summed frequency of shared TCR beta families picked out CMV carriers who also had the relevant HLA.

TCRdb analysed the reads with MiXCR anew, one entry per CDR3 protein. This sample carries roughly 720,000 distinct CDR3 sequences, 35% of them seen once, and the ten largest clones take around 3%. In regard to this clonotype: Its matching antigen is unknown.

Germline V gene data show CDR1 as SGHVS and CDR2 as FNYEAQ. CDR3 length: 16 amino acids. The V and J ends lost 0 bases and 9 bases respectively, with 18 bases between them. Sequencing was carried out using PBMCs. The TCR sequence derives from a human donor in good health (CMV status not recorded). Some clones in this sample may be carry-over from other donors' samples. The rearrangement links TRBV7-6 to TRBJ1-3; D unclear. The CDR3 DNA is TGTGCCAGCAGCTTAGCTGGAATTGCCCACTCGGGCACCATATATTTT. The encoded protein is CASSLAGIAHSGTIYF.